This T cell receptor (beta chain) was observed in a study of blood T cells in healthy people across ages (dated by TCRdb to the mid-2010s). Some background on the complete study: In model experiments, template switching captured about one uniquely barcoded TCR beta cDNA molecule for every two T cells. Using deep sequencing normalized with unique cDNA molecular identifiers, the study measured how TCR beta repertoire diversity changes with age. Donors were grouped into four age groups: young (average roughly 17 years), middle-aged (39), aged (62) and long-lived (approximately 75). To avoid experimental bias, donors of different ages were spread randomly across the sequencing lanes. Two additional independent replicas of 1 million unique cDNA reads from the same blood draw were analyzed for two donors (one aged 18 to 29 and one aged 80 or older). General findings and caveats noted by the study authors: Observed TCR beta diversity correlated strongly with the percentage of naive T cells measured by flow cytometry. Conclusive comparison of naive and antigen-experienced compartments was prevented by the profiling of bulk unsorted PBMCs. Estimates of total diversity based on one million sequenced T cells were considered lower bounds and underestimates. Compared with the aged group, the long-lived group had more naive CD4+ T cells, fewer expanded clones and increased TCR diversity, a pattern suggesting age selection. Donor CMV infection status was unknown, potentially confounding age-related changes in expanded clonotypes. As age increased, observed TCR beta diversity per million T cells dropped in a roughly linear way, and a significant reduction was already evident by age approximately 40.

The roughly 39 donors, aged about 6 to 95 years, were systemically healthy Caucasian individuals from Russia. Around 10 milliliters of peripheral blood were drawn from each donor into EDTA-treated Vacutainer tubes. Ficoll-Paque density-gradient centrifugation was used to isolate PBMCs, with at least 7 million obtained per sample. Trizol reagent was used to extract total RNA from the PBMCs, yielding at least 5 micrograms per sample. The percentages of naive CD45RAhigh/CD27high T cells were determined by flow cytometry on a PBMC aliquot from every donor. Library creation used 5' RACE. This sample was sequenced with an Illumina HiSeq 2500. A second roughly 6 to 12 cycle PCR used a sample-barcoded 5' primer and a J-beta primer mix. A unique molecular identifier was introduced onto each TCR beta cDNA molecule by a template-switch 5' adaptor carrying 12 random nucleotides. Each sample yielded at least 2.5 million CDR3-containing paired-end reads. The Mint cDNA synthesis kit, primed by a TRBC-specific oligonucleotide, was used to synthesize first-strand cDNA from all RNA. Following uracil-DNA glycosylase treatment, a first 18-cycle PCR with universal primers M1SS and BC2_uni_R was performed on all cDNA. Under the source paper's analysis protocol: Normalization of each sample was performed by random selection of 1 million high-quality reads, each carrying a distinct molecular identifier. Reads with shared molecular identifiers were discarded instead of being binned into consensus sequences. CDR3 identification, clonotype clustering and error correction used MiTCR with a Q25 quality threshold and the strictest error-elimination algorithm. A nonparametric unseen species model with Euler transformation was used to estimate a lower bound on total TCR beta diversity. The public sequencing data were trimmed at Q25 with fastp and processed into clonotypes with MiXCR by TCRdb, which kept only in-frame beta chains. Entries are consolidated by CDR3 protein sequence, retaining the most common genes and DNA. These V and J calls originate from TCRdb's pipeline instead of the authors' own analysis. The sample yields about 1.1 million distinct CDR3 sequences; about two fifths were counted once. The biggest ten clones account for roughly 14% of the sample.

This clonotype was detected a few times. The clone's antigen remains unknown. Base qualities are not at hand, and no much larger clone is one base apart. The CDR3 runs 14 amino acids, cysteine and phenylalanine included. The only DNA kept is the CDR3, 42 bases in frame from the first base. Relative to germline, V is 7 bases shorter and J is 3 bases shorter, with 17 bases between their ends. The germline V gene (reference sequence) yields SGHKS for CDR1 and YYEKEE for CDR2. This TCR was recovered from a man aged 18 to 35 in good health. The sequencing input was blood. The sequence joins TRBV5-5 to TRBJ2-7; the D gene is perhaps TRBD2, on 5 matching bases. The DNA is as follows: TGTGCCAGCCGCAAATTGGACGGGAACTACGAGCAGTACTTC. This gives the protein CASRKLDGNYEQYF.